This T cell receptor beta chain came from a study of blood T cell repertoires in COVID-19 (dated by TCRdb to the early 2020s). Regarding the complete study: Samples from collaborators originated in the United States, Italy and Spain and spanned both the acute and convalescent phases of COVID-19. The prospective study material was composed of cDNA or gDNA derived from T cells, B-cell-depleted T cells, or PBMCs. The repertoires were released in a freely available public database meant as a resource for research on the immune response to SARS-CoV-2. The dataset comprised deeply sampled blood TCRbeta repertoires from subjects exposed to, actively infected with, or recovered from COVID-19. HLA class I and class II types, where available, came from metadata supplied by the sample provider rather than from assay-based typing. Samples were obtained from the ongoing ImmuneRACE study (first 160 participants) and from over 1,000 subjects provided by 6 global collaborators. A de-identified subject ID, COVID-19 status, age in years and sex were almost always included in the sample metadata.

A note on this clone: Its specific antigen is unknown. It has no much larger one-base neighbor in the sample; base qualities were not kept.

General study outcomes and caveats: The amount of clinical and demographic metadata varied by source and participant and was provided uncurated.

TCRbeta CDR3 regions were amplified from genomic DNA using the immunoSEQ Assay, a bias-controlled multiplex PCR. The original pipeline was this. Within the assay, amplification of reference gene primers was used to estimate how many nucleated cells each sample contained. To quantify the absolute abundance of each unique TCRbeta CDR3 rearrangement, sequence reads were collapsed and filtered. Productive Simpson clonality was computed per sample as the square root of Simpson's diversity index over productive rearrangements. In its TCRdb copy, this immuneACCESS table keeps in-frame sequences only and misses some clones. Where compared with another copy, unresolved V genes explain less than half of these, and the others have no known cause. Clone size and the V and J calls come from that table; the DNA yielded D and trimming. The sample table contains 250,000 to 350,000 clones; only one count was recorded for around 87% of them. The ten largest clonotypes hold around 7.8% of the sample.

Samples from volunteer blood donors who had recovered from COVID-19 were contributed by a second Seattle source. Whole blood was collected in K2EDTA tubes by collaborating institutions according to the institutions' own protocols. For TCRbeta analysis, collaborator samples were shipped as frozen whole blood, as isolated PBMCs, or as DNA extracted from either sample type. The CDR1 and CDR2 encoded by the germline V gene are SGHAT and FQNNGV. Reading from cysteine to phenylalanine, the CDR3 counts 15 amino acids. CDR3 DNA is the only sequence kept; it has 45 bases, read in frame from the first base. V ends up 5 bases short and J 3 bases short, with an unmatched junction base count of 6.

This clonotype was obtained from a woman aged 45-60 years who had recovered from COVID-19. The V and J segments used are TRBV11-2 and TRBJ2-1, with 8 bases in between that match TRBD1. The sample comprised peripheral blood. The CDR3 region has the sequence CASSMSGTGYNEQFF. The bases are TGTGCCAGCAGCATGTCCGGGACAGGCTACAATGAGCAGTTCTTC.